A selection of T cell receptor beta chains follows, all from one sample in a study of T cells in localized non-small cell lung cancer. This table comes from immunoSEQ multiplex PCR, and its TCRdb copy is limited to in-frame clones, with some not included. Here the sample spans roughly 30,000 clones, approximately 89% being singletons. The input for sequencing was peripheral blood, taken before any cancer treatment. The receptors were gathered from a female donor older than 55 with stage I lung adenocarcinoma. Each CDR3 is given with its conserved first and last residue. D genes are given only for firm matches. The size field is filled for only some rows; it gives once, few, many or a size class.

J	D	V	size	CDR3	DNA
TRBJ2-3	-	TRBV5-1	-	CASSLGSGASTDTQYF	TGCGCCAGCAGCTTGGGCTCGGGGGCCTCCACAGATACGCAGTATTTT
TRBJ1-4	-	TRBV7-9	-	CASSLGQGATLGEKLFF	TGTGCCAGCAGCTTAGGGCAGGGAGCGACCCTCGGAGAAAAACTGTTTTTT
TRBJ2-3	TRBD2	TRBV4-1	-	CASSQDQVAAGATDTQYF	TGCGCCAGCAGCCAAGATCAGGTGGCAGCGGGGGCGACAGATACGCAGTATTTT
TRBJ1-1	-	TRBV28	-	CASSLRQNTEAFF	TGTGCCAGCAGTTTAAGACAGAACACTGAAGCTTTCTTT
TRBJ1-2	-	TRBV20-1	-	CSATTQYGYTF	TGCAGTGCTACGACACAGTATGGCTACACCTTC
TRBJ2-7	TRBD1	TRBV11-2	-	CASSLDLVSGTAAYEQYF	TGTGCCAGCAGCTTAGACCTCGTTTCCGGGACAGCAGCCTACGAGCAGTACTTC
TRBJ2-7	-	TRBV4-2	-	CASSPRPRGLSTYEQYF	TGTGCCAGCAGCCCACGCCCCAGGGGCTTATCAACCTACGAGCAGTACTTC
TRBJ2-1	-	TRBV5-1	-	CASSLGPAYNEQFF	TGCGCCAGCAGCTTGGGTCCAGCGTACAATGAGCAGTTCTTC
TRBJ1-3	TRBD1	TRBV2	once	CASRPRDSISGNTIYF	TGTGCCAGCAGACCCCGGGACAGCATCTCTGGAAACACCATATATTTT
TRBJ2-7	-	TRBV2	-	CASSESGVHIYEQYF	TGTGCCAGCAGTGAATCAGGGGTACACATCTACGAGCAGTACTTC
TRBJ1-3	-	TRBV6-1	-	CASSELPLRGNTIYF	TGTGCCAGCAGTGAACTCCCCCTGAGGGGAAACACCATATATTTT
TRBJ2-2	TRBD1	TRBV5-1	-	CASSSGQGANTGELFF	TGCGCCAGCAGCTCCGGACAGGGGGCGAACACCGGGGAGCTGTTTTTT
TRBJ1-1	TRBD1	TRBV25-1	-	CASSEFPTGVVAFF	TGTGCCAGCAGTGAATTCCCCACAGGGGTTGTTGCTTTCTTT
TRBJ1-1	-	TRBV19	few	CASSISVGSEAFF	TGTGCCAGTAGTATCTCAGTGGGCTCTGAAGCTTTCTTT
TRBJ2-1	-	TRBV20-1	once	CSAADNEQFF	TGCAGTGCCGCGGACAATGAGCAGTTCTTC
TRBJ1-1	-	TRBV29-1	-	CSVEVMAGRTEAFF	TGCAGCGTTGAGGTTATGGCAGGGAGGACTGAAGCTTTCTTT
TRBJ1-2	-	TRBV28	few	CASSPPNYGYTF	TGTGCCAGCAGCCCCCCCAACTATGGCTACACCTTC
TRBJ2-6	-	TRBV19	medium-sized	CASSIDYDSGANVLTF	TGTGCCAGTAGTATAGATTATGACTCTGGGGCCAACGTCCTGACTTTC
TRBJ1-6	-	TRBV7-2	few	CASSLVAGRGDSPLHF	TGTGCCAGCAGCTTAGTGGCGGGGAGGGGGGATTCACCCCTCCACTTT
TRBJ2-7	TRBD1	TRBV28	-	CASKSPGQGAYEQYF	TGTGCCAGCAAGAGCCCGGGACAGGGGGCCTACGAGCAGTACTTC
TRBJ1-1	TRBD1	TRBV7-9	large	CASSLHEKGARTEAFF	TGTGCCAGCAGCTTACACGAGAAGGGGGCTCGAACTGAAGCTTTCTTT
TRBJ2-1	TRBD2	TRBV7-8	-	CASSFTGGPRNEQFF	TGTGCCAGCAGCTTCACGGGGGGGCCTCGAAATGAGCAGTTCTTC